The source of this T cell receptor (beta chain) is a study of blood T cells in healthy people across ages. Study at large: Through template switching, about one barcoded beta molecule was captured per two T cells, as measured in model experiments. Study-level results: Among long-lived donors, naive CD4+ cells were more numerous and diversity higher than in aged donors.

Then a second PCR, running roughly 6 to 12 cycles, was carried out with a sample-barcoded 5' primer and a J-beta primer mix. Tags on each cDNA molecule came from a template-switch adaptor with 12 random nucleotides. MiXCR was run by TCRdb on the 5' RACE reads, yielding one entry per CDR3 protein. The sample has around 1.7 million distinct CDR3 sequences; 25% to 30% are singletons. This clonotype occurred many times. The antigen is undetermined. Trimming at V came to 6 bases and at J to 5 bases, leaving 3 bases not matched to a gene. The CDR3 loop spans 13 amino acids. The sequence came from a woman in her 30s in good health. The chain combines TRBV12-3 or TRBV12-4 with TRBJ1-1, with 10 nucleotides matching TRBD1. The sample was blood. The CDR3 region is CASRGQGRTEAFF. The CDR3 DNA reads TGTGCCAGCAGGGGACAGGGGCGGACTGAAGCTTTCTTT.